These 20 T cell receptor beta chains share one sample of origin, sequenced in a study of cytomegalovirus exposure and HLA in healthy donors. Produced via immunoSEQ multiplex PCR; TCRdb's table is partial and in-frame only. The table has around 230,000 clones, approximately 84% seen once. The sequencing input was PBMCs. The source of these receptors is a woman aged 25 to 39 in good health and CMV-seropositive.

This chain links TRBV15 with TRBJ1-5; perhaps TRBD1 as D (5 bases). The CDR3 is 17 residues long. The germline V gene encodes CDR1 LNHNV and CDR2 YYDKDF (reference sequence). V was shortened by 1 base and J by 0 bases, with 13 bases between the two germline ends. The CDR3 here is CATSRAGGDLSNQPQHF. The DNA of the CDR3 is TGTGCCACCAGCAGAGCCGGGGGGGACCTTAGCAATCAGCCCCAGCATTTT.

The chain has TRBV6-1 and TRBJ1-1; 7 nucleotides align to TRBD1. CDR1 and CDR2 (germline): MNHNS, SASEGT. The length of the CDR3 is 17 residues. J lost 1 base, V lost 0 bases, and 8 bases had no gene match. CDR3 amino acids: CASSEAGKRTGNTEAFF. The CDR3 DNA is TGTGCCAGCAGTGAAGCGGGGAAAAGGACAGGGAACACTGAAGCTTTCTTT.

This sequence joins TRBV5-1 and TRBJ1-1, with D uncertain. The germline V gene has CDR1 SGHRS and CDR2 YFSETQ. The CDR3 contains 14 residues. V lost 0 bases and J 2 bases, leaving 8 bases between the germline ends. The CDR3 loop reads CASSLGPSNTEAFF. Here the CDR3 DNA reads TGCGCCAGCAGCTTGGGACCTAGCAACACTGAAGCTTTCTTT.

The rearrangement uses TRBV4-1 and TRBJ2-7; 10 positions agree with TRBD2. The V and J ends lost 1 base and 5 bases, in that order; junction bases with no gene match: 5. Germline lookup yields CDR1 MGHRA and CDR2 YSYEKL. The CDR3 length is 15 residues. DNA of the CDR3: TGCGCCAGCAGCCAAGGGGCTAGCGGGAGCAACGAGCAGTACTTC. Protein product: CASSQGASGSNEQYF.

The CDR3 loop is CASSPTGGGETQYF. DNA of the CDR3: TGTGCCAGCTCACCAACAGGGGGCGGTGAGACCCAGTACTTC. The chain couples TRBV18 to TRBJ2-5, with 9 bases fitting TRBD1. CDR3 length equals 14 residues. Trimming cost V 2 bases and J 5 bases; bases outside gene matches: 3. The germline V gene has CDR1 KGHSH and CDR2 LQKENI. Full variable domain (remainder filled in from reference TRBV18 and TRBJ2-5): NAGVMQNPRHLVRRRGQEARLRCSPMKGHSHVYWYRQLPEEGLKFMVYLQKENIIDESGMPKERFSAEFPKEGPSILRIQQVVRGDSAAYFCASSPTGGGETQYFGPGTRLLVL.

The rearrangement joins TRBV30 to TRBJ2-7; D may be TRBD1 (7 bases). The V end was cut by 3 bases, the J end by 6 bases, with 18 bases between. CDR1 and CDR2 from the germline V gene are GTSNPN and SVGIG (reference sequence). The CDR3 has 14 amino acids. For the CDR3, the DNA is TGTGCCTGGAGCGCCGGACAGGAGGGCCCCGAGCAGTACTTC. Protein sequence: CAWSAGQEGPEQYF.

DNA for the CDR3: TGTGCCAGCAGCTTAGCGCAGGGGACCTACGTAAACTATGGCTACACCTTC. It codes for CASSLAQGTYVNYGYTF. The rearrangement links TRBV7-2 to TRBJ1-2; D is possibly TRBD1 (6 bases). There are 17 residues in the CDR3. Trimming took off 0 bases at V and 2 bases at J, with 16 bases between the two ends. In germline, CDR1 is SGHTA, CDR2 FQGNSA.

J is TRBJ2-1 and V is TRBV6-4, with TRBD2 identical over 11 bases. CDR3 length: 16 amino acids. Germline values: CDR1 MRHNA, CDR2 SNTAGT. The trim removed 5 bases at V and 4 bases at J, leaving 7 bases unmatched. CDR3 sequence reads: CASSQTGTSGYNEQFF. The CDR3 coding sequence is TGTGCCAGCAGTCAGACCGGGACTAGCGGTTACAATGAGCAGTTCTTC.

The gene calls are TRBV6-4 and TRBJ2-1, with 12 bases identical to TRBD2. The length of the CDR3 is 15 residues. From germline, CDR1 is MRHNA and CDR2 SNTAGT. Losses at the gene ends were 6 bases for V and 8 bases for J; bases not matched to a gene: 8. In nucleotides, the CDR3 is TGTGCCAGCAGGCAACTAGCGGGAGGTGGGGATGAGCAGTTCTTC. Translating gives CASRQLAGGGDEQFF.

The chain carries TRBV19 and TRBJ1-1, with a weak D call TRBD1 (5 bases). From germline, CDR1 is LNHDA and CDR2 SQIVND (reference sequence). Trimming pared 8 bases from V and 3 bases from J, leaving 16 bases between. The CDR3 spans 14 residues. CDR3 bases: TGTGCCAGTGGGGGGTATGGGGCCTACACTGAAGCTTTCTTT. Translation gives CASGGYGAYTEAFF.

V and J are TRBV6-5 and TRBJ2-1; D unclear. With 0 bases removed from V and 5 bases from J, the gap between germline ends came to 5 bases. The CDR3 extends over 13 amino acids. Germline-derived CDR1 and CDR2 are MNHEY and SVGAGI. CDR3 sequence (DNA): TGTGCCAGCAGTTACTCGTTCGACAATGAGCAGTTCTTC. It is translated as CASSYSFDNEQFF.

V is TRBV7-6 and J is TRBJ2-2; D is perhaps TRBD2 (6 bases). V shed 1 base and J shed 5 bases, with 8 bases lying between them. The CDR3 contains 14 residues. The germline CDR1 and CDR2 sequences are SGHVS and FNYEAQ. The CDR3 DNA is TGTGCCAGCAGCTTAGACGGGAGAACCGGGGAGCTGTTTTTT. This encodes CASSLDGRTGELFF.

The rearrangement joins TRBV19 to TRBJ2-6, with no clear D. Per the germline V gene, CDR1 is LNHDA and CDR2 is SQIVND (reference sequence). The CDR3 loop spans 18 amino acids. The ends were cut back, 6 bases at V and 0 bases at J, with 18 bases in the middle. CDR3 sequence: CASRDPTGTYSGANVLTF. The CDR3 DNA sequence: TGTGCCAGTAGGGATCCGACTGGCACTTACTCTGGGGCCAACGTCCTGACTTTC. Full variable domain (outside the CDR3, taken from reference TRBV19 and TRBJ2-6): DGGITQSPKYLFRKEGQNVTLSCEQNLNHDAMYWYRQDPGQGLRLIYYSQIVNDFQKGDIAEGYSVSREKKESFPLTVTSAQKNPTAFYLCASRDPTGTYSGANVLTFGAGSRLTVL.

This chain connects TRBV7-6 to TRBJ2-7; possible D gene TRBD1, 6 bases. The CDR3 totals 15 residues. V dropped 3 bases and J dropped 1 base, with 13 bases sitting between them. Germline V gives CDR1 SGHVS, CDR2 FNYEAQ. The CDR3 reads CASSLGETGSYEQYF. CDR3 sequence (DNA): TGTGCCAGCAGCTTGGGTGAGACAGGATCCTACGAGCAGTACTTC.

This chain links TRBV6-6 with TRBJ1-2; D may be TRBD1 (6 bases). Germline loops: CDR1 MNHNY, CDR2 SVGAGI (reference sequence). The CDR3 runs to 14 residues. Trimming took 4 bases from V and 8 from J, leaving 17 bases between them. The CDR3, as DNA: TGTGCCAGCAGTTGGGGGGGCGCGAGCGACGGCTACACCTTC. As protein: CASSWGGASDGYTF.

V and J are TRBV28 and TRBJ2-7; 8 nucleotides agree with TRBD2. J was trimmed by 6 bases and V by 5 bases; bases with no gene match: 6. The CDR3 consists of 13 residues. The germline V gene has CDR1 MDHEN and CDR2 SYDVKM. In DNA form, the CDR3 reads TGTGCCAGCAGTCCAAGCGGGAGAGGCGAGCAGTACTTC. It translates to CASSPSGRGEQYF.

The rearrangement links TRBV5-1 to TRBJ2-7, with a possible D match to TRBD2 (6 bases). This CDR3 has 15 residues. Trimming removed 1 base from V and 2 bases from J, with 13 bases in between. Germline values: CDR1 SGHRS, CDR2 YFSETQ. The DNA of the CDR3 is TGCGCCAGCAGCTTGTCGTCTAGCGAGACCTACGAGCAGTACTTC. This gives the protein CASSLSSSETYEQYF.

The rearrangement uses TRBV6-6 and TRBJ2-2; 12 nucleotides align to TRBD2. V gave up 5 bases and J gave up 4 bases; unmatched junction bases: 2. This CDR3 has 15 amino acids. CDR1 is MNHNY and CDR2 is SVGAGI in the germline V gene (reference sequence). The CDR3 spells CASSRTSGTTGELFF. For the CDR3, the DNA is TGTGCCAGCAGTCGGACTAGCGGGACCACCGGGGAGCTGTTTTTT.

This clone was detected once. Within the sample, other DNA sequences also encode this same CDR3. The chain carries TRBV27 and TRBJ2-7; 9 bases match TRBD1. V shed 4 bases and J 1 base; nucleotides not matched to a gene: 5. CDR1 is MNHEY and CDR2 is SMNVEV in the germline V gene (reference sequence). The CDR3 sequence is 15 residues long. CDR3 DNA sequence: TGTGCCAGCAGTTCACTAGGACAGGGGTCCTACGAGCAGTACTTC. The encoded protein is CASSSLGQGSYEQYF.

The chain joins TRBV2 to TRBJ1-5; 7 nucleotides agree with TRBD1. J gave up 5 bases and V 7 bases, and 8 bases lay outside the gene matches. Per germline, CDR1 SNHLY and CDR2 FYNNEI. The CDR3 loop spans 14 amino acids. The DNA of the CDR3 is TGTGCCAGCACCACGGGGACAGTCGATCAGCCCCAGCATTTT. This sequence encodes CASTTGTVDQPQHF. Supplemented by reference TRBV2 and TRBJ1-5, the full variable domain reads EPEVTQTPSHQVTQMGQEVILRCVPISNHLYFYWYRQILGQKVEFLVSFYNNEISEKSEIFDDQFSVERPDGSNFTLKIRSTKLEDSAMYFCASTTGTVDQPQHFGDGTRLSIL.